The 32 T cell receptor beta chains below were found in one sample sequenced in a study of blood T cell repertoires in COVID-19. Produced via immunoSEQ multiplex PCR; TCRdb's table is partial and in-frame only. In the table there are about 140,000 clones, 80% of which are singletons. Specimen: peripheral blood. The receptors were sampled from a woman between 45 and 65 years old with acute or convalescent COVID-19.

The rearrangement uses TRBV9 and TRBJ1-1; D is ambiguous. Germline loops: CDR1 SGDLS, CDR2 YYNGEE. V was trimmed by 5 bases and J by 5 bases, leaving 13 bases between them. The CDR3 contains 13 residues. The CDR3 bases are TGTGCCAGCAGTGTTAGTTCCGAGACTGAAGCTTTCTTT. Protein: CASSVSSETEAFF.

V usage is TRBV3-1 (or the pseudogene TRBV3-2) and J usage is TRBJ2-2; 7 bases fit TRBD2. The CDR3 spans 13 residues. The ends lost 2 bases at V and 6 bases at J; junction bases unmatched: 0. Germline values: CDR1 LGHDT, CDR2 YNNKEL (reference sequence). As DNA, the CDR3 is TGTGCCAGCAGCCAACGGGGGGCCGGGGAGCTGTTTTTT. As protein: CASSQRGAGELFF.

The chain carries TRBV6-4 and TRBJ2-3; a possible D gene is TRBD1 (5 bases). This CDR3 has 15 residues. CDR1 and CDR2 (germline): MRHNA, SNTAGT. Trimming cost V 3 bases and J 4 bases, with 14 bases left between them. The CDR3 sequence: CASSEESQGADTQYF. The CDR3 DNA is TGTGCCAGCAGTGAGGAATCCCAGGGCGCAGATACGCAGTATTTT.

CDR3 protein: CASKGHSTEAFF. The CDR3 DNA reads as TGTGCCAGCAAAGGCCACAGCACCGAAGCTTTCTTT. V usage is TRBV12-3 or TRBV12-4 and J usage is TRBJ1-1; D uncertain. The CDR3 extends over 12 amino acids. V lost 7 bases and J 8 bases, leaving 14 bases between the germline ends.

The gene calls are TRBV5-1 and TRBJ2-2; possibly TRBD1 for D (5 bases). The CDR3 covers 16 residues. Germline CDR1 reads SGHRS; CDR2 reads YFSETQ. Trimming shortened V by 1 base and J by 5 bases, and 15 bases separated the two germline ends. The CDR3 loop is CASSLSSQGSTGELFF. CDR3 coding DNA: TGCGCCAGCAGCTTGTCGTCCCAGGGTTCGACCGGGGAGCTGTTTTTT.

The chain has TRBV27 and TRBJ2-2, with 7 positions matching TRBD2. This CDR3 has 14 residues. With V trimmed by 4 bases and J by 5 bases, 4 bases remained unmatched. From germline, CDR1 is MNHEY and CDR2 SMNVEV (reference sequence). CDR3 sequence: CASSWGGRTGELFF. The CDR3 DNA follows: TGTGCCAGCAGTTGGGGGGGTAGGACCGGGGAGCTGTTTTTT.

V usage is TRBV4-1 and J usage is TRBJ1-2; D not resolved. V lost 0 bases to trimming and J lost 4 bases, with 9 bases between them. The length of the CDR3 is 14 residues. Germline assignment: CDR1 MGHRA and CDR2 YSYEKL. This CDR3 reads CASSQEVRSYGYTF. The CDR3 region has the DNA TGCGCCAGCAGCCAAGAGGTCCGGTCCTATGGCTACACCTTC.

The chain recombines TRBV6-4 with TRBJ2-1; TRBD1 matches 12 bases. The CDR3 is 14 residues long. The V gene end was trimmed by 6 bases and the J gene end by 8 bases; junction bases not matched to a gene: 5. Germline-derived CDR1 and CDR2 are MRHNA and SNTAGT. The chain's CDR3 is CASSPGQGADEQFF. For the CDR3, the DNA is TGTGCCAGCAGCCCGGGACAGGGGGCCGATGAGCAGTTCTTC.

The rearrangement uses TRBV19 and TRBJ2-5; 9 bases are shared with TRBD2. The ends lost 4 bases at V and 5 bases at J; junction bases unmatched: 11. CDR1 is LNHDA, CDR2 SQIVND, per germline (reference sequence). CDR3 length: 16 residues. CDR3 in DNA: TGTGCCAGTAGTAAGACTTTTGCGGGGGGGCTTGAGACCCAGTACTTC. Its protein is CASSKTFAGGLETQYF.

CDR3 protein: CASRLTGGYEQYF. For the CDR3, the DNA is TGTGCCAGCAGGTTAACAGGGGGCTACGAGCAGTACTTC. This chain uses TRBV12-3 or TRBV12-4 with TRBJ2-7; TRBD1 matches 8 bases. V lost 6 bases to trimming and J lost 3 bases; unmatched junction nucleotides: 4. The CDR3 sequence is 13 residues long.

V and J are TRBV6-2 or TRBV6-3 and TRBJ2-5; 8 bases line up with TRBD1. Per the germline V gene, CDR1 is MNHEY and CDR2 is SVGEGT. This CDR3 contains 15 residues. Trimming took 5 bases from V and 3 from J; bases not matched to a gene: 8. The CDR3 reads CASSRPRTGKETQYF. Here the CDR3 DNA reads TGTGCCAGCAGTCGACCAAGGACAGGGAAAGAGACCCAGTACTTC.

This sequence joins TRBV6-2 or TRBV6-3 and TRBJ2-7, with 10 positions matching TRBD1. V lost 4 bases and J lost 5; bases outside the gene matches: 11. This CDR3 is built from 16 residues. Germline V gene lookup returns CDR1 MNHEY and CDR2 SVGEGT. For the CDR3, the DNA is TGTGCCAGCAGTTTTTCGGGAGCCGGGACAGGGGACGAGCAGTACTTC. This codes for CASSFSGAGTGDEQYF.

This clone occurred a few times. CDR3 loop: CASSIGGGRDIQYF. In nucleotides, the CDR3 is TGTGCCAGTAGTATTGGGGGAGGGAGGGACATTCAGTACTTC. This chain joins TRBV19 and TRBJ2-4; TRBD2 aligns across 7 bases. CDR1 and CDR2 (germline): LNHDA, SQIVND (reference sequence). Germline trimming cut 3 bases from V and 8 bases from J; bases unmatched to any gene: 7. The length of the CDR3 is 14 residues.

This chain's CDR3 is CASSWTGYYEQYF. Here the CDR3 DNA reads TGTGCCAGCAGTTGGACAGGTTACTACGAGCAGTACTTC. The gene calls are TRBV28 and TRBJ2-7, with 7 bases that match TRBD1. The J segment lost 3 bases and the V segment lost 4 bases, leaving 3 bases of the junction unmatched. The CDR3 consists of 13 residues. Germline CDR1 reads MDHEN; CDR2 reads SYDVKM.

The genes are TRBV3-1 (or the pseudogene TRBV3-2) and TRBJ2-2, with a weak D call TRBD2 (7 bases). Germline assignment: CDR1 LGHDT and CDR2 YNNKEL (reference sequence). The CDR3 is 17 residues long. Trimming left V 1 base short and J 2 bases short, with 14 bases between. The CDR3 sequence: CASSQAGAGANTGELFF. CDR3 bases: TGTGCCAGCAGCCAAGCCGGGGCGGGGGCTAACACCGGGGAGCTGTTTTTT.

The CDR3 protein is CASSQGSDYGYTF. For the CDR3, the DNA is TGTGCCAGTAGTCAGGGATCCGACTATGGCTACACCTTC. The chain links TRBV19 to TRBJ1-2; perhaps TRBD1 as D (5 bases). V lost 5 bases and J 3 bases, leaving 10 bases between the germline ends. CDR3 length: 13 residues. CDR1 and CDR2 from the germline V gene are LNHDA and SQIVND (reference sequence).

This chain connects TRBV7-2 to TRBJ2-3; D perhaps matches TRBD1 (5 bases). The V gene's germline CDR1 is SGHTA and CDR2 FQGNSA. CDR3 length: 14 residues. V was clipped by 3 bases and J by 1 base, with 8 bases between them. The CDR3 reads CASSLIQGTDTQYF. As DNA, the CDR3 is TGTGCCAGCAGCTTGATACAGGGCACAGATACGCAGTATTTT.

The chain couples TRBV5-1 to TRBJ1-1, with D unclear. Trimming stripped 4 bases from V and 0 bases from J, with 7 bases between. CDR3 length: 13 amino acids. The germline V gene encodes CDR1 SGHRS and CDR2 YFSETQ. The CDR3 region is CASSPGMNTEAFF. The DNA for the CDR3 is TGCGCCAGCAGCCCCGGTATGAACACTGAAGCTTTCTTT.

CDR3 DNA: TGTGCCAGCAGCCCGTTGACAGGGGATGGAAACACCATATATTTT. Translating it yields CASSPLTGDGNTIYF. This chain joins TRBV7-6 and TRBJ1-3, with TRBD1 matching over 8 bases. This CDR3 spans 15 amino acids. Trimming at V came to 5 bases and at J to 3 bases, leaving 6 bases not matched to a gene. Germline lookup yields CDR1 SGHVS and CDR2 FNYEAQ.

The chain employs TRBV2 and TRBJ2-1, with D unclear. V shed 5 bases and J shed 0 bases, with 8 bases lying between them. The germline gives CDR1 SNHLY, CDR2 FYNNEI. The CDR3 is made up of 14 amino acids. The CDR3 loop is CASSIESSYNEQFF. CDR3 DNA sequence: TGTGCCAGCAGTATTGAGAGCTCCTACAATGAGCAGTTCTTC.

The rearrangement links TRBV7-2 to TRBJ2-7; unclear D gene. V gave up 3 bases and J gave up 4 bases, with 4 bases separating them. There are 11 residues in the CDR3. Germline CDR1 SGHTA, CDR2 FQGNSA. CDR3 nucleotides: TGTGCCAGCAGCTTTATATACGAGCAGTACTTC. It codes for CASSFIYEQYF. The full variable domain, completed using reference TRBV7-2 and TRBJ2-7, is GAGVSQSPSNKVTEKGKDVELRCDPISGHTALYWYRQSLGQGLEFLIYFQGNSAPDKSGLPSDRFSAERTGGSVSTLTIQRTQQEDSAVYLCASSFIYEQYFGPGTRLTVT.

This clone was observed a single time. The genes are TRBV5-1 and TRBJ2-2, with 7 bases fitting TRBD2. Germline lookup yields CDR1 SGHRS and CDR2 YFSETQ. V dropped 1 base and J dropped 5; count of bases not matched to a gene: 5. This CDR3 has 15 amino acids. The CDR3 DNA follows: TGCGCCAGCAGCTTGTTCCAGGGAGGGACCGGGGAGCTGTTTTTT. Translated: CASSLFQGGTGELFF. The whole variable domain, filled in from reference TRBV5-1 and TRBJ2-2, reads KAGVTQTPRYLIKTRGQQVTLSCSPISGHRSVSWYQQTPGQGLQFLFEYFSETQRNKGNFPGRFSGRQFSNSRSEMNVSTLELGDSALYLCASSLFQGGTGELFFGEGSRLTVL.

The genes are TRBV30 and TRBJ1-3, with D maybe TRBD1 (5 bases). This CDR3 spans 13 amino acids. Germline V gene data show CDR1 as GTSNPN and CDR2 as SVGIG (reference sequence). Trimming cost V 5 bases and J 2 bases, with 10 bases left between them. CDR3 bases: TGTGCCTGGGTGTCGGGGGCTGGAAACACCATATATTTT. Protein sequence: CAWVSGAGNTIYF.

The chain has TRBV27 and TRBJ1-6, with a tentative D call TRBD1 (5 bases). The germline V and J ends were trimmed by 8 bases and 7 bases, with 15 bases remaining between them. The CDR3 is 14 amino acids. The germline V gene has CDR1 MNHEY and CDR2 SMNVEV (reference sequence). The CDR3 nucleotides are TGTGCCAGCGCGTTGGGACTGATGAATTCACCCCTCCACTTT. Translated: CASALGLMNSPLHF.

To note about this clone: This specimen includes other DNA sequences encoding the same CDR3. The rearrangement joins TRBV7-9 to TRBJ2-7; 7 bases fit TRBD1. CDR3 size: 14 residues. The V gene end was trimmed by 0 bases and the J gene end by 3 bases; junction bases not matched to a gene: 2. CDR1 and CDR2 from the germline V gene are SEHNR and FQNEAQ (reference sequence). The DNA of the CDR3 is TGTGCCAGCAGCTTAGCCGGGACAGTCTACGAGCAGTACTTC. It yields the protein CASSLAGTVYEQYF.

The chain couples TRBV28 to TRBJ1-2; no clear D. This CDR3 has 12 residues. The V gene lost 7 bases and the J gene lost 1 base, with 7 bases spanning the gap. CDR1 is MDHEN and CDR2 is SYDVKM in the germline V gene. CDR3 coding DNA: TGTGCCAGCAATGGAGTTAACTATGGCTACACCTTC. It translates to CASNGVNYGYTF.

The chain joins TRBV28 to TRBJ2-7, with 14 bases that match TRBD2. This CDR3 is 22 amino acids long. From germline, CDR1 is MDHEN and CDR2 SYDVKM. J gave up 1 base and V 6 bases, and 23 bases lay outside the gene matches. The CDR3 coding sequence is TGTGCCAGCAGCCAAGGGACAATTTTAGGACTAGCGGGGGGTTTGATATCCTACGAGCAGTACTTC. This sequence encodes CASSQGTILGLAGGLISYEQYF.

The chain carries TRBV19 and TRBJ2-7; D uncertain. CDR1 is LNHDA and CDR2 is SQIVND in the germline V gene (reference sequence). This CDR3 contains 14 residues. V was shortened by 6 bases and J by 1 base, with 13 bases between the two germline ends. The CDR3: CASSSSEDSYEQYF. The CDR3 nucleotides read TGTGCCAGTAGCTCTAGTGAGGATTCCTACGAGCAGTACTTC.

This clone came up once. The V gene is TRBV18, the J gene TRBJ2-7, with 12 bases matching TRBD1. V dropped 7 bases and J dropped 4; count of bases not matched to a gene: 8. Germline CDR1 KGHSH, CDR2 LQKENI. There are 15 residues in the CDR3. The CDR3 DNA follows: TGTGCCAGCTATGCCGGGACAGGGGGCCCTTACGAGCAGTACTTC. It translates to CASYAGTGGPYEQYF.

Comment on this clone: The same CDR3 also results from other DNA sequences found in this sample. The chain couples TRBV9 to TRBJ2-1; D possibly corresponds to TRBD2 (5 bases). V was clipped by 0 bases and J by 0 bases, with 7 bases between them. Germline V gives CDR1 SGDLS, CDR2 YYNGEE. This CDR3 has 15 residues. CDR3 nucleotides: TGTGCCAGCAGCGTAGACGGGGACTCCTACAATGAGCAGTTCTTC. Its translation is CASSVDGDSYNEQFF.

The chain links TRBV30 to TRBJ1-1, with TRBD1 as a possible D gene (5 bases). V was cut by 8 bases and J by 0 bases, with 13 bases left in between. CDR1 and CDR2 (germline): GTSNPN, SVGIG (reference sequence). This CDR3 spans 13 amino acids. In DNA, the CDR3 is TGTGCCAGAGGGGAGGGGATGAACACTGAAGCTTTCTTT. It translates to CARGEGMNTEAFF. The full variable domain, with the rest looked up from reference TRBV30 and TRBJ1-1, is SQTIHQWPATLVQPVGSPLSLECTVEGTSNPNLYWYRQAAGRGLQLLFYSVGIGQISSEVPQNLSASRPQDRQFILSSKKLLLSDSGFYLCARGEGMNTEAFFGQGTRLTVV.

The V and J genes are TRBV29-1 and TRBJ2-7, with a weak D call TRBD2 (5 bases). Germline V gives CDR1 SQVTM, CDR2 ANQGSEA. The V end lost 1 base, the J end lost 3 bases, and 16 bases lay between the germline ends. The CDR3 extends over 15 amino acids. This chain's CDR3 is CSVEGVEGAFYEQYF. The CDR3 DNA is TGCAGCGTTGAAGGAGTCGAGGGAGCTTTCTACGAGCAGTACTTC.